This entry describes one T cell receptor beta chain. Its antigen is as yet unknown. This sample was taken from a study of shared clonotypes between healthy human individuals. The study's findings and limits: When compared with the clonotypes that were shared by all four sorted-subset donors, the non-shared clonotypes turned out to have lower generation probabilities.

Deep level was the assay's run setting. Repertoires were generated with immunoSEQ multiplex PCR, while TCRdb's copy carries only in-frame clones and drops some. This sample has about 1 million clones, with roughly 70% found just once. Germline V gene sequence: CDR1 SGDLS, CDR2 YYNGEE. The CDR3 spans 15 residues. The V segment lost 4 bases and the J segment 0 bases; nucleotides outside the gene matches: 6. The receptor's source is a young man in good health. The rearrangement uses TRBV9 and TRBJ1-2, with TRBD1 identical over 7 bases. Sequencing input: memory CD4+ T cells sorted from blood. Specified subset: CD45RA-negative fraction. This CDR3 reads CASSITGATNYGYTF. In DNA form, the CDR3 reads TGTGCCAGCAGCATCACAGGGGCCACTAACTATGGCTACACCTTC.